These T cell receptor beta chains were read from a single sample in a study of lymphopenia after photon versus proton radiotherapy. Measured with immunoSEQ multiplex PCR; TCRdb has only the in-frame clones, and not every one. The table records tens of thousands of clones, over 70% of them present only once. The input for sequencing was peripheral blood, taken from a patient treated with proton-based radiotherapy. These TCRs come from a man aged 80 or over with esophageal cancer. Both conserved end residues are part of each CDR3. The D gene is left open where the match is weak. Rows give clone size only sometimes, using once, few, many, or a class for an expanded clone.

TRBV19	TRBJ2-5	TRBD1	once	CASSITGVEETQYF	TGTGCCAGTAGTATAACAGGGGTAGAGGAGACCCAGTACTTC
TRBV7-8	TRBJ2-5	NA	NA	CASTEMRTYGETQYF	TGTGCCAGCACCGAGATGCGGACTTACGGGGAGACCCAGTACTTC
TRBV14	TRBJ1-1	NA	NA	CASSPRGHTEAFF	TGTGCCAGCAGCCCCCGCGGCCACACTGAAGCTTTCTTT
TRBV10-3	TRBJ1-3	NA	NA	CAISESLSGVGNTIYF	TGTGCCATCAGTGAGTCATTATCCGGGGTTGGAAACACCATATATTTT
TRBV25-1	TRBJ2-4	NA	NA	CASSEWGSGEDIQYF	TGTGCCAGCAGTGAATGGGGTTCTGGGGAGGACATTCAGTACTTC
TRBV25-1	TRBJ2-7	TRBD2	NA	CASSEYAGTIKNF	TGTGCCAGCAGTGAATACGCCGGGACTATAAAGAACTTC
TRBV2	TRBJ2-1	NA	once	CASGLRHSYNEQFF	TGTGCCAGCGGTCTGAGGCACTCCTACAATGAGCAGTTCTTC
TRBV7-9	TRBJ2-5	NA	NA	CASSTSLRETQYF	TGTGCCAGCAGCACCAGTCTCCGGGAGACCCAGTACTTC
TRBV4-1	TRBJ2-2	NA	NA	CASSQNPGPTQTGELFF	TGCGCCAGCAGCCAAAATCCGGGACCGACTCAGACCGGGGAGCTGTTTTTT
TRBV19	TRBJ2-2	TRBD1	NA	CASSPHTGETGELFF	TGTGCCAGTAGTCCCCATACAGGGGAAACCGGGGAGCTGTTTTTT
TRBV5-4	TRBJ2-2	NA	NA	CASSPTGPQTGELFF	TGTGCCAGCAGTCCTACCGGGCCTCAAACCGGGGAGCTGTTTTTT
TRBV2	TRBJ1-1	TRBD1	once	CASRVAISQGAPEAFF	TGTGCCAGCAGGGTCGCGATCTCACAGGGGGCCCCTGAAGCTTTCTTT
TRBV19	TRBJ2-3	TRBD1	NA	CASSVRQGISTDTQYF	TGTGCCAGTAGTGTGAGACAGGGGATTAGCACAGATACGCAGTATTTT
TRBV2	TRBJ2-5	TRBD2	NA	CASSELAGVGETQYF	TGTGCCAGCAGTGAGCTAGCGGGGGTTGGAGAGACCCAGTACTTC
TRBV6-6	TRBJ1-4	NA	NA	CASIHGQGRGEKLFF	TGTGCCAGCATTCACGGCCAAGGGCGTGGCGAAAAACTGTTTTTT
TRBV6-1	TRBJ1-2	NA	NA	CASTRTVYGYTF	TGTGCCAGCACTAGGACGGTTTATGGCTACACCTTC
TRBV7-9	TRBJ2-1	NA	NA	CASSFRNEQFF	TGTGCCAGCAGCTTTAGGAATGAGCAGTTCTTC
TRBV7-2	TRBJ2-7	NA	NA	CASSAGAPAGEQYF	TGTGCCAGCAGCGCTGGGGCGCCGGCGGGAGAGCAGTACTTC
TRBV5-5	TRBJ2-3	TRBD1	once	CASSLGQGARTDTQYF	TGTGCCAGCAGCTTGGGACAGGGGGCACGCACAGATACGCAGTATTTT
TRBV7-2	TRBJ2-7	NA	NA	CASSPVASSYEQYF	TGTGCCAGCAGCCCAGTTGCTAGCTCCTACGAGCAGTACTTC
TRBV7-9	TRBJ2-5	NA	once	CASSGRDNLQETQYF	TGTGCCAGCAGCGGCCGGGACAACCTTCAAGAGACCCAGTACTTC
TRBV6-1	TRBJ2-7	TRBD2	NA	CASSEGVTSGYYEQYF	TGTGCCAGCAGTGAGGGGGTGACTAGCGGTTACTACGAGCAGTACTTC
TRBV21-1	TRBJ2-7	NA	NA	CASSTGPSYEQYF	TGTGCCAGCAGCACGGGTCCGTCCTACGAGCAGTACTTC
TRBV7-3	TRBJ2-7	TRBD1	NA	CASSQTGGAYEQYF	TGTGCCAGCAGCCAGACAGGGGGCGCCTACGAGCAGTACTTC
TRBV14	TRBJ2-7	NA	NA	CASSQDRAGREYF	TGTGCCAGCAGCCAAGATCGGGCGGGCAGGGAATACTTC
TRBV19	TRBJ2-3	TRBD2	once	CASSIGSGSTDTQYF	TGTGCCAGTAGTATCGGTAGCGGGAGCACAGATACGCAGTATTTT
TRBV19	TRBJ1-2	NA	NA	CASSITPWIGDPPLNYGYTF	TGTGCCAGTAGTATAACCCCATGGATAGGGGACCCTCCTCTTAACTATGGCTACACCTTC
TRBV19	TRBJ2-3	NA	NA	CASRLQGSTDTQYF	TGTGCCAGTAGACTACAGGGTTCGACAGATACGCAGTATTTT
TRBV10-3	TRBJ1-1	NA	NA	CAISDPWRGRAFF	TGTGCCATCAGTGACCCGTGGAGGGGACGGGCTTTCTTT